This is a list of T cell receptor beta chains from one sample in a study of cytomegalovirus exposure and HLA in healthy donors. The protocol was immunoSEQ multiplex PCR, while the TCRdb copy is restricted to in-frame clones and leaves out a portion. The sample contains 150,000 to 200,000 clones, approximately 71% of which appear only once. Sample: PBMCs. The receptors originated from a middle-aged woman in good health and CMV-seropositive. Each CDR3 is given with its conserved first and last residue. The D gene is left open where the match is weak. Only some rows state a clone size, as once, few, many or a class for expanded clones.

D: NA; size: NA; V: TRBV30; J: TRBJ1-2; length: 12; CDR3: CAWEGVVSGYTF; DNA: TGTGCCTGGGAGGGAGTAGTGAGTGGCTACACCTTC
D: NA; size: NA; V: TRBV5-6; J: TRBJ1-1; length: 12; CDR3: CASTTSNTEAFF; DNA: TGTGCCAGCACCACATCGAACACTGAAGCTTTCTTT
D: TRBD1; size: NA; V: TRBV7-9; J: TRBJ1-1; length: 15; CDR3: CASSLERGRNTEAFF; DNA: TGTGCCAGCAGCTTAGAGAGGGGGCGGAACACTGAAGCTTTCTTT
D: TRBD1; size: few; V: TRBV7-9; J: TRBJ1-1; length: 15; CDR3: CASSFRAGGRTEAFF; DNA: TGTGCCAGCAGCTTTAGGGCAGGGGGTCGCACTGAAGCTTTCTTT
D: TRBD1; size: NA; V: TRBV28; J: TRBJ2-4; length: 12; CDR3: CASRGQLNIQYF; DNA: TGTGCCAGCAGGGGACAGTTAAACATTCAGTACTTC
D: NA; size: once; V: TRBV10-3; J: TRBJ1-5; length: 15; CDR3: CAISDRGPSNQPQHF; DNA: TGTGCCATCAGTGACAGGGGACCAAGCAATCAGCCCCAGCATTTT
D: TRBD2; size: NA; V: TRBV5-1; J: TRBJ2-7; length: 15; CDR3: CASSSGLPVAYKQYF; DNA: TGCGCCAGCAGCTCGGGACTACCGGTAGCATACAAGCAGTACTTC
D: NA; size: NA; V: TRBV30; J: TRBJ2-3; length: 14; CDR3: CAWTLQVDTDTQYF; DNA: TGTGCCTGGACCCTGCAGGTGGACACAGATACGCAGTATTTT
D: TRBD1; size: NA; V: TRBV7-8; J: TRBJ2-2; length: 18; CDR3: CASSPKFLTGGRTGELFF; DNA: TGTGCCAGCAGCCCAAAGTTTCTGACAGGGGGCCGCACCGGGGAGCTGTTTTTT
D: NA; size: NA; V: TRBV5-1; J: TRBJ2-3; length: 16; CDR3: CASSLSAGTSTDTQYF; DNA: TGCGCCAGCAGCTTGTCCGCCGGTACTAGCACAGATACGCAGTATTTT
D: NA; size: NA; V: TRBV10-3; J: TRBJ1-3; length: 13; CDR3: CAIRLPTGNTIYF; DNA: TGTGCCATCCGTCTTCCTACTGGAAACACCATATATTTT
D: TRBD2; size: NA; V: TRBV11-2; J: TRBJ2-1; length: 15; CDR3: CASSYLAGGGNEQFF; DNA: TGTGCCAGCAGCTATCTAGCGGGAGGGGGAAATGAGCAGTTCTTC
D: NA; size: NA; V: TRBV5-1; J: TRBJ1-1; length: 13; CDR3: CASGSGLGTEAFF; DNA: TGCGCCAGCGGATCGGGGTTGGGCACTGAAGCTTTCTTT
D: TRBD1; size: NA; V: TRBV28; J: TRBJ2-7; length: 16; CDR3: CASSTTRQGPNYEQYF; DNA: TGTGCCAGCAGTACCACCCGACAGGGGCCGAACTACGAGCAGTACTTC
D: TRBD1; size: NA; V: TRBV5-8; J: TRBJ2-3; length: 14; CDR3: CASSPQTGRDTQYF; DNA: TGTGCCAGCAGCCCCCAGACAGGGAGAGATACGCAGTATTTT
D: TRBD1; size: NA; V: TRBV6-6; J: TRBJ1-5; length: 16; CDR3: CASSGPTGGDGQPQHF; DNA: TGTGCCAGCAGTGGCCCTACAGGGGGCGACGGTCAGCCCCAGCATTTT
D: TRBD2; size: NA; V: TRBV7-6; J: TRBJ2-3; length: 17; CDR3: CASSIKAGGAGTDTQYF; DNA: TGTGCCAGCAGCATAAAAGCGGGAGGGGCTGGCACAGATACGCAGTATTTT
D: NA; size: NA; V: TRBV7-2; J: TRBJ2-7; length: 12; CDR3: CASSGEGYEQYF; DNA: TGTGCCAGCAGCGGAGAGGGCTACGAGCAGTACTTC
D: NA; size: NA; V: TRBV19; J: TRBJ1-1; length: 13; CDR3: CASRIVGEEKAFF; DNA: TGTGCCAGTAGGATTGTGGGGGAGGAGAAAGCTTTCTTT
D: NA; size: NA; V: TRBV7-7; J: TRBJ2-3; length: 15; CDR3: CASSLDSKGTDTQYF; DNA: TGTGCTAGCAGCTTAGATAGCAAGGGCACAGATACGCAGTATTTT
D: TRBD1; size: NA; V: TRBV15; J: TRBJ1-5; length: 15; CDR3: CATSRDMAGGQPQHF; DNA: TGTGCCACCAGCAGAGATATGGCAGGGGGTCAGCCCCAGCATTTT